This entry lists 19 T cell receptor beta chains sequenced from one sample in a study of tumor and adjacent non-tumor tissue in lung cancer. No cell sorting was done before RNA was extracted from the tissue. The library came from three nested PCR rounds adapted from ARM-PCR protocols. TCRdb reanalysed the multiplex PCR reads using MiXCR and keeps one entry per CDR3 protein. The sample has tens of thousands of distinct CDR3 sequences; under 80% are singletons. Sequenced: lung tumor tissue. The receptors originated from a woman aged 45-65 years with non-small cell lung cancer.

V is TRBV29-1 and J is TRBJ2-1; the match to TRBD2 covers 8 bases. Germline lookup yields CDR1 SQVTM and CDR2 ANQGSEA. This CDR3 spans 15 amino acids. Here the CDR3 DNA reads TGCACAGTTGAATTAAGCGGGAGCTCATACAATGAGCAGTTCTTC. This sequence encodes CTVELSGSSYNEQFF.

A remark on this clonotype: One junction end does not reproduce the germline sequence, and a read error may be involved. The chain joins TRBV6-6 to TRBJ2-5; D is unclear. The germline V gene encodes CDR1 MNHNY and CDR2 SVGAGI (reference sequence). The CDR3 is 13 residues long. The CDR3 is CASSPSAQESQYF. Written as DNA, the CDR3 is TGTGCCAGCAGCCCCAGCGCGCAAGAGAGCCAGTATTTC.

This clonotype has ten or more counts. The genes are TRBV6-1 and TRBJ2-7; no firm D call. CDR1 MNHNS and CDR2 SASEGT come from the germline V gene. The CDR3 extends over 11 amino acids. Trimming stripped 9 bases from V and 2 bases from J, with 8 bases between. CDR3 region: CASTSPYEQYF. The CDR3, as DNA: TGTGCCAGTACCAGCCCCTACGAGCAGTACTTC.

This clonotype was detected only once. The genes are TRBV30 and TRBJ1-5, with unresolved D. CDR1 is GTSNPN and CDR2 is SVGIG in the germline V gene (reference sequence). Trimming pared 0 bases from V and 0 bases from J, leaving 12 bases between. This CDR3 contains 16 residues. The chain's CDR3 is CAWSVSLMVSNQPQHF. In DNA, the CDR3 is TGTGCCTGGAGTGTGTCACTAATGGTTAGCAATCAGCCCCAGCATTTT. The full variable domain, with the rest looked up from reference TRBV30 and TRBJ1-5, is SQTIHQWPATLVQPVGSPLSLECTVEGTSNPNLYWYRQAAGRGLQLLFYSVGIGQISSEVPQNLSASRPQDRQFILSSKKLLLSDSGFYLCAWSVSLMVSNQPQHFGDGTRLSIL.

Relative to its sample, this clonotype is medium-sized. The chain is built from TRBV6-5 and TRBJ2-3; D possibly corresponds to TRBD2 (6 bases). This CDR3 has 16 amino acids. In germline, CDR1 is MNHEY, CDR2 SVGAGI. Trimming shortened V by 5 bases and J by 0 bases, and 15 bases separated the two germline ends. DNA for the CDR3: TGTGCCAGCAGTCATTACCGGGGGACGAGCACAGATACGCAGTATTTT. This codes for CASSHYRGTSTDTQYF.

This clonotype was observed at least ten times. This chain connects TRBV11-2 to TRBJ1-3; 7 bases match TRBD1. The length of the CDR3 is 15 residues. Trimming took 1 base from V and 8 from J; bases not matched to a gene: 8. Germline V gene data show CDR1 as SGHAT and CDR2 as FQNNGV. CDR3 protein: CASSLGRRQGDTIYF. The CDR3 nucleotides read TGTGCCAGCAGCTTAGGTCGGAGACAGGGAGACACCATATATTTT.

This clonotype has just one count. The junction departs from the called germline gene at one end, perhaps through a read error. The genes are TRBV11-2 and TRBJ2-1, with a possible D match to TRBD1 (5 bases). The germline V gene has CDR1 SGHAT and CDR2 FQNNGV. The CDR3 is made up of 13 amino acids. The CDR3 sequence is CASSIETDGEQFF. Here the CDR3 DNA reads TGTGCCAGCAGCATAGAGACAGACGGCGAGCAGTTCTTC.

This clonotype has ten or more counts. The chain joins TRBV4-1 to TRBJ2-7, with 12 bases matching TRBD2. Trimming cost V 4 bases and J 0 bases; bases outside gene matches: 13. The CDR3 extends over 19 amino acids. The germline CDR1 and CDR2 sequences are MGHRA and YSYEKL. CDR3 sequence reads: CASSRFSGLAGRSSYEQYF. CDR3 nucleotides: TGCGCCAGCAGCCGATTCTCGGGACTAGCGGGTCGAAGCTCCTACGAGCAGTACTTC.

Worth noting for this clonotype: The junction does not match germline at one end; this may be a read error. CDR3 residues: CSAQKRLGETDRQYF. Written as DNA, the CDR3 is TGCAGTGCTCAGAAAAGGTTGGGAGAGACAGATAGGCAGTATTTT. The gene calls are TRBV20-1 and TRBJ2-3, with D possibly being TRBD1 or TRBD2 (5 bases each). The CDR3 loop spans 15 amino acids. Germline V CDR1 and CDR2: DFQATT, SNEGSKA (reference sequence).

A note on this clonotype: This could be a read error, since a much larger clone is one nucleotide away. V and J are TRBV5-1 and TRBJ1-4; no definite D call. CDR1 is SGHRS and CDR2 is YFSETQ in the germline V gene. The CDR3 is 14 residues long. V was cut by 0 bases and J by 9 bases, with 12 bases left in between. CDR3 sequence (DNA): TGCGCCAGCAGCTTGGGGGAAGGGCGTCAAAAACTGTTTTTT. As protein: CASSLGEGRQKLFF.

The chain couples TRBV11-2 to TRBJ1-5, with unresolved D. The V end was cut by 6 bases, the J end by 15 bases, with 21 bases between. The CDR3 totals 13 residues. CDR1 and CDR2 from the germline V gene are SGHAT and FQNNGV. For the CDR3, the DNA is TGTGCCAGCAGTCCGAACGGCTATCAGCACCTGCATTTT. Protein: CASSPNGYQHLHF.

V is TRBV25-1 and J is TRBJ2-7; D is ambiguous. Germline CDR1 is MGHDK and CDR2 is SYGVNS. The CDR3 is made up of 15 amino acids. The V and J ends lost 4 bases and 0 bases respectively, with 13 bases between them. Here the CDR3 reads CASSGMGASSYEQYF. As DNA, the CDR3 is TGTGCCAGCAGTGGGATGGGCGCTAGCTCCTACGAGCAGTACTTC.

A note on this clonotype: The CDR3 does not close with the conserved phenylalanine or tryptophan, likely indicating a read error. V usage is TRBV29-1 and J usage is TRBJ2-1; D remains unclear. This CDR3 comprises 11 residues. Germline CDR1 is SQVTM and CDR2 is ANQGSEA. The CDR3 sequence: CGVGNPDGQFL. The CDR3, as DNA: TGCGGCGTTGGCAACCCGGATGGGCAGTTCCTC.

This clonotype was observed many times. CDR3 in amino acids: CASSLALAVYNEQFF. CDR3 in DNA: TGCGCCAGCAGCTTGGCGCTAGCGGTCTACAATGAGCAGTTCTTC. The chain is built from TRBV5-1 and TRBJ2-1; 7 bases are a match to TRBD2. V shed 0 bases and J 3 bases; nucleotides not matched to a gene: 3. The CDR3 is 15 residues long. CDR1 and CDR2 (germline): SGHRS, YFSETQ.

V and J are TRBV29-1 and TRBJ2-1, with TRBD2 identical over 8 bases. Germline trimming cut 2 bases from V and 4 bases from J; bases unmatched to any gene: 10. The CDR3 has 16 residues. Germline lookup yields CDR1 SQVTM and CDR2 ANQGSEA. The CDR3 here is CSVECGTSHGYNEQFF. Written as DNA, the CDR3 is TGCAGCGTTGAATGTGGGACTAGTCACGGGTACAATGAGCAGTTCTTC.

Details on this clonotype: A read error is likely, as this CDR3 ends without the conserved phenylalanine or tryptophan. The chain joins TRBV10-2 to TRBJ2-2; D call uncertain. CDR1 WSHSY and CDR2 SAAADI come from the germline V gene. The CDR3 length is 13 residues. With 10 bases removed from V and 4 bases from J, the gap between germline ends came to 13 bases. The CDR3 DNA sequence: TGCGCCAACAATGAGGCCCCCACCGGGGAGCTGTTTTTG. Translated, it gives CANNEAPTGELFL.

With respect to this clonotype: Just one base apart from a much larger clone, this may be a read error. Likely a read error: the CDR3 ends without its conserved phenylalanine or tryptophan. The V and J genes are TRBV2 and TRBJ2-4; the D is unclear. The length of the CDR3 is 14 residues. Germline lookup yields CDR1 SNHLY and CDR2 FYNNEI. Trimming removed 2 bases from V and 4 bases from J, with 9 bases in between. The CDR3 coding sequence is TGTGCCAGCAGTGAATGGCAGGAGAAAAACATTCAGTACTTA. Translated: CASSEWQEKNIQYL.

This clonotype was seen a few times. A junction boundary mismatches the germline segment, possibly from a read error. This chain connects TRBV30 to TRBJ1-2; 8 bases align to TRBD1. The length of the CDR3 is 16 residues. Looked up from germline, CDR1 is GTSNPN and CDR2 is SVGIG (reference sequence). The CDR3 DNA is TGTGCCTGGAGTGGTTCCGAGACAGGGGAGTCTTATGGCAACACCTTC. Translated, it gives CAWSGSETGESYGNTF.

The chain couples TRBV11-2 to TRBJ2-7; maybe TRBD1 (6 bases). V was shortened by 5 bases and J by 3 bases, with 17 bases between the two germline ends. CDR1 is SGHAT, CDR2 FQNNGV, per germline. The CDR3 consists of 15 residues. The CDR3 DNA follows: TGTGCCAGCAGCCAAGACAGGTCCCCCCTCTACGAGCAGTACTTC. Translating gives CASSQDRSPLYEQYF.